The 14 T cell receptor beta chains presented below share a single source sample, sequenced in a study of cytomegalovirus exposure and HLA in healthy donors. The PCR was carried out with 60 Vbeta primers and 13 Jbeta primers. Profiled with immunoSEQ multiplex PCR; TCRdb holds only in-frame clones, not every one. This listing includes 130,000 or so clones. The material sequenced was PBMCs. All receptors derive from a woman aged 60-70 years in good health and CMV-seronegative.

V usage is TRBV7-6 and J usage is TRBJ1-6; D is unclear. The V gene lost 5 bases and the J gene lost 0 bases, with 11 bases spanning the gap. This CDR3 is 16 amino acids long. Germline assignment: CDR1 SGHVS and CDR2 FNYEAQ. The CDR3 bases are TGTGCCAGCAGCCTACAGTCGAGCTCCTATAATTCACCCCTCCACTTT. It yields the protein CASSLQSSSYNSPLHF.

The V call is TRBV11-2, the J call TRBJ2-1; D gene uncertain. There are 12 residues in the CDR3. Germline CDR1 reads SGHAT; CDR2 reads FQNNGV. Deletions cut 5 bases from V and 4 bases from J, with 6 bases between. CDR3 bases: TGTGCCAGCAGCCAACAGTACAATGAGCAGTTCTTC. It specifies CASSQQYNEQFF.

This CDR3 reads CASSLRDNSYNEQFF. CDR3 bases: TGTGCCAGCAGCTTGAGGGACAACTCCTACAATGAGCAGTTCTTC. The rearrangement uses TRBV5-6 and TRBJ2-1; D perhaps matches TRBD1 (6 bases). The V end was cut by 1 base, the J end by 0 bases, with 8 bases between. This CDR3 spans 15 amino acids. Germline V gene sequence: CDR1 SGHDT, CDR2 YYEEEE.

The chain joins TRBV4-2 to TRBJ2-5; 12 positions agree with TRBD2. The V gene end was trimmed by 1 base and the J gene end by 5 bases; junction bases not matched to a gene: 11. Per germline, CDR1 LGHNA and CDR2 YNFKEQ. The CDR3 totals 18 residues. The CDR3 is CASSQGILAGGRAETQYF. DNA of the CDR3: TGTGCCAGCAGCCAAGGGATACTAGCGGGGGGCCGGGCGGAGACCCAGTACTTC.

The chain combines TRBV4-1 with TRBJ2-6; 7 bases align to TRBD2. With V trimmed by 1 base and J by 3 bases, 12 bases remained unmatched. The CDR3 spans 19 residues. Germline lookup yields CDR1 MGHRA and CDR2 YSYEKL. CDR3 sequence reads: CASSQVTGRVLDGANVLTF. Here the CDR3 DNA reads TGCGCCAGCAGCCAAGTAACGGGGAGGGTCTTGGATGGGGCCAACGTCCTGACTTTC.

About this clone: Relative to the germline gene, one junction end is altered; a read error may explain this. The V and J genes are TRBV4-1 and TRBJ2-1, with 11 bases that match TRBD2. Germline loops: CDR1 MGHRA, CDR2 YSYEKL. The CDR3 consists of 20 residues. CDR3 loop: CASSSYRTGRLAGGVNGQFF. The CDR3 DNA follows: TGCGCCAGCAGCTCATATAGGACTGGCCGGCTAGCGGGGGGTGTCAATGGGCAGTTCTTC.

This chain uses TRBV9 with TRBJ2-5; D is unclear. Germline-derived CDR1 and CDR2 are SGDLS and YYNGEE. The CDR3 covers 15 residues. Between the trimmed V and J ends, which lost 3 bases and 1 base, there was a span of 13 bases. In DNA form, the CDR3 reads TGTGCCAGCAGCGCTGGTATGGCATCCCAAGAGACCCAGTACTTC. Encoded protein: CASSAGMASQETQYF. The full variable domain, its missing parts supplied by reference TRBV9 and TRBJ2-5, is DSGVTQTPKHLITATGQRVTLRCSPRSGDLSVYWYQQSLDQGLQFLIQYYNGEERAKGNILERFSAQQFPDLHSELNLSSLELGDSALYFCASSAGMASQETQYFGPGTRLLVL.

This chain joins TRBV25-1 and TRBJ1-4; no clear D gene. The V gene's germline CDR1 is MGHDK and CDR2 SYGVNS. The V and J ends lost 5 bases and 3 bases respectively, with 10 bases between them. The CDR3 is made up of 14 amino acids. CDR3 sequence reads: CASSSLGANEKLFF. The DNA for the CDR3 is TGTGCCAGCAGTAGTTTGGGAGCTAATGAAAAACTGTTTTTT.

V and J are TRBV5-1 and TRBJ1-1, with D possibly being TRBD1 (6 bases). CDR3 size: 14 residues. Germline lookup yields CDR1 SGHRS and CDR2 YFSETQ. V shed 0 bases and J shed 1 base, with 7 bases lying between them. The CDR3 protein is CASSLGQENTEAFF. Written as DNA, the CDR3 is TGCGCCAGCAGCTTGGGACAGGAGAACACTGAAGCTTTCTTT. The full variable domain, with the rest looked up from reference TRBV5-1 and TRBJ1-1, is KAGVTQTPRYLIKTRGQQVTLSCSPISGHRSVSWYQQTPGQGLQFLFEYFSETQRNKGNFPGRFSGRQFSNSRSEMNVSTLELGDSALYLCASSLGQENTEAFFGQGTRLTVV.

The gene calls are TRBV7-3 and TRBJ1-2; 11 positions match TRBD1. Germline V gene lookup returns CDR1 SGHTA and CDR2 FQGTGA. Unmatched junction bases numbered 4, after V lost 6 bases and J lost 4 bases. This CDR3 contains 14 residues. The CDR3 here is CASSQGQGAYGYTF. The CDR3 DNA follows: TGTGCCAGCAGTCAAGGACAGGGGGCCTATGGCTACACCTTC.

The rearrangement links TRBV4-1 to TRBJ2-5; 10 nucleotides line up with TRBD2. The J call is uncertain, as TRBJ2-7 better fits the DNA end. Germline loops: CDR1 MGHRA, CDR2 YSYEKL. The CDR3 has 15 amino acids. The CDR3 sequence: CASSRAGTSDYEQYF. The CDR3 DNA sequence: TGCGCCAGCAGCCGGGCCGGGACTAGCGACTACGAGCAGTACTTC.

V usage is TRBV7-8 and J usage is TRBJ1-1; D gene ambiguous. The CDR3 is made up of 13 amino acids. The V gene lost 3 bases and the J gene lost 2 bases, with 7 bases spanning the gap. Germline V gene data show CDR1 as SGHVS and CDR2 as FQNEAQ. In nucleotides, the CDR3 is TGTGCCAGCAGCTTCGTCAGAAACACTGAAGCTTTCTTT. Encoded protein: CASSFVRNTEAFF.

V and J are TRBV2 and TRBJ1-2, with D tentatively TRBD1 (5 bases). With 4 bases removed from V and 0 bases from J, the gap between germline ends came to 9 bases. This CDR3 region has 14 residues. The germline gives CDR1 SNHLY, CDR2 FYNNEI. The CDR3 region is CASSGQTPNYGYTF. The DNA of the CDR3 is TGTGCCAGCAGTGGACAGACGCCTAACTATGGCTACACCTTC. The full variable domain, completed using reference TRBV2 and TRBJ1-2, is EPEVTQTPSHQVTQMGQEVILRCVPISNHLYFYWYRQILGQKVEFLVSFYNNEISEKSEIFDDQFSVERPDGSNFTLKIRSTKLEDSAMYFCASSGQTPNYGYTFGSGTRLTVV.

The chain joins TRBV6-1 to TRBJ1-1; D is possibly TRBD1 (5 bases). The V gene's germline CDR1 is MNHNS and CDR2 SASEGT. CDR3 length equals 13 residues. Trimming shortened V by 10 bases and J by 4 bases, and 16 bases separated the two germline ends. CDR3: CATGLTGGTEAFF. The CDR3 DNA sequence: TGTGCCACGGGACTTACTGGGGGCACTGAAGCTTTCTTT.